This entry concerns a single TCR beta chain. In the original processing: Amplification with reference gene primers provided the estimates of nucleated cell counts. Repertoires were generated with immunoSEQ multiplex PCR, while TCRdb's copy carries only in-frame clones and drops some. Clonal size and the V and J genes are those of that table, whereas D and trimming came from the DNA. Altogether fewer than 250,000 clones are present, 80% to 90% being singletons, with the ten largest covering less than 20%. The CDR3 runs to 18 residues. Trimming removed 0 bases at V and 4 bases at J, with 21 bases between. Germline V gene data show CDR1 as MGHRA and CDR2 as YSYEKL. The record originates from a study of blood T cell repertoires in COVID-19. Study-level information: From the United States, Italy and Spain came samples of acute and convalescent COVID-19. In each case, the material was cDNA or gDNA derived from T cells, B-cell-depleted T cells, or PBMCs.

The TCR comes from a man aged 25-45 years with active or convalescent COVID-19. The gene calls are TRBV4-1 and TRBJ1-2; tentatively, D is TRBD1 (6 bases). Sample: peripheral blood. The CDR3 is CASSQERTVGTRSYGYTF. In DNA form, the CDR3 reads TGCGCCAGCAGCCAAGAGAGGACAGTCGGTACCCGAAGCTATGGCTACACCTTC.